This is a list of T cell receptor beta chains from one sample in a study of blood T cell repertoires in COVID-19. Profiled with immunoSEQ multiplex PCR; TCRdb holds only in-frame clones, not every one. The data hold approximately 250,000 clones, with roughly 84% observed a single time. Sample: peripheral blood. All receptors come from a woman aged 40 to 50 who had recovered from COVID-19. Each CDR3 is given with its conserved first and last residue. Fields, in order: CDR3 length, clone size, D gene, J gene, V gene, CDR3 protein, CDR3 DNA. A D gene is named only where the DNA matches it firmly. Size values are once, few and many counts, or a class for expanded clones, and some rows have none.

15	NA	NA	TRBJ1-1	TRBV28	CASTPREVTNTEAFF	TGTGCCAGCACCCCCCGGGAGGTCACGAACACTGAAGCTTTCTTT
11	NA	NA	TRBJ2-7	TRBV7-9	CASSSQYEQYF	TGTGCCAGCAGCTCCCAGTACGAGCAGTACTTC
14	NA	TRBD1	TRBJ2-2	TRBV30	CARGIQGATGELFF	TGTGCCCGGGGAATACAGGGGGCTACCGGGGAGCTGTTTTTT
15	few	TRBD2	TRBJ2-1	TRBV7-2	CAVGRGSRRGDEQFF	TGTGCAGTCGGTCGTGGGTCCCGCCGGGGGGATGAGCAGTTCTTC
16	NA	NA	TRBJ2-1	TRBV7-2	CASSLGGGGEYNEQFF	TGTGCCAGCAGCTTAGGAGGCGGGGGCGAGTACAATGAGCAGTTCTTC
17	NA	NA	TRBJ2-1	TRBV9	CASSSRSGGMLYNEQFF	TGTGCCAGCAGCTCCCGAAGTGGCGGTATGCTCTACAATGAGCAGTTCTTC
14	NA	NA	TRBJ1-2	TRBV5-1	CASSLGQINYGYTF	TGCGCCAGCAGCTTGGGGCAGATTAACTATGGCTACACCTTC
13	NA	NA	TRBJ2-2	TRBV6-2/TRBV6-3	CASSSTGPGELFF	TGTGCCAGCAGTTCTACAGGCCCCGGGGAGCTGTTTTTT
13	NA	NA	TRBJ1-1	TRBV2	CASRKDKRAEAFF	TGTGCCAGCAGAAAAGACAAGAGGGCTGAAGCTTTCTTT
14	NA	TRBD1	TRBJ2-3	TRBV7-2	CASSNGQGADTQYF	TGTGCCAGCAGCAACGGACAGGGAGCAGATACGCAGTATTTT
18	NA	NA	TRBJ2-1	TRBV7-9	CASSSTTGSGGSYNEQFF	TGTGCCAGCAGCTCTACGACCGGATCTGGCGGCTCCTACAATGAGCAGTTCTTC
13	NA	NA	TRBJ1-2	TRBV16	CASSQSIQGGYTF	TGTGCCAGCAGCCAATCGATTCAGGGAGGCTACACCTTC
18	NA	NA	TRBJ1-1	TRBV3-1/TRBV3-2	CASSHANAGGMRSTEAFF	TGTGCCAGCAGCCACGCCAATGCCGGGGGGATGAGGAGCACTGAAGCTTTCTTT